The clone carrying this T cell receptor beta chain was counted between two and nine times. Its antigen is undetermined. This sample was taken from a study of T cells in Graves' hyperthyroidism and ophthalmopathy. In the study overall: Blood was drawn when the patient was first diagnosed and still untreated.

Clinical Activity Scores of at least 3, NOSPECS grades of at least 4 and durations under 3 months characterized ophthalmopathy patients. PBMCs were collected from an approximately 9.2 ml volume of fresh peripheral blood. Template material for amplifying TCR beta CDR3 regions consisted of RNA transcripts. First-round RT-PCR with HTBI primers amplified the TCR CDR3 region. A single record per CDR3 protein comes from TCRdb applying MiXCR to the multiplex PCR reads. The sample includes 660,000 or so distinct CDR3 sequences, roughly 20% of them seen just once. This CDR3 has 13 amino acids. Looked up from germline, CDR1 is KGHDR and CDR2 is SFDVKD. V was shortened by 9 bases and J by 6 bases, with 14 bases between the two germline ends. Findings and caveats of the study: The model forecast ophthalmopathy, anticipating it by a median roughly 6 months before onset.

The receptor comes from a man aged 25-45 years with Graves' ophthalmopathy. The rearrangement links TRBV24-1 to TRBJ1-5; no reliable D call. The sample was blood. Here the CDR3 DNA reads TGTGCCACCTCTGGGAGGGATAGTCAGCCCCAGCATTTT. It codes for CATSGRDSQPQHF.